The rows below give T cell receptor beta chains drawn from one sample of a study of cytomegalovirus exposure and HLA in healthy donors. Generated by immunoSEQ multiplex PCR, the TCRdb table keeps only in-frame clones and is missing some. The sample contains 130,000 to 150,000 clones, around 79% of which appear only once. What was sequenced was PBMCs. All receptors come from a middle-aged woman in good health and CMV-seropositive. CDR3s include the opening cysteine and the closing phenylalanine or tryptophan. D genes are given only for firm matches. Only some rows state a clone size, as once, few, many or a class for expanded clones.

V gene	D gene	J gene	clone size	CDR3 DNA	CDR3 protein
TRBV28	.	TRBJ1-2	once	TGTGCCAGCAGTCCCTTGGACACCTACTATGGCTACACCTTC	CASSPLDTYYGYTF
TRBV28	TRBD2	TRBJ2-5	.	TGTGCCAGCAGTAACCCTGGACTAGCGGGGGCTCAAGAGACCCAGTACTTC	CASSNPGLAGAQETQYF
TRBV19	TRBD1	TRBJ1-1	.	TGTGCCTGCCACAATTCCGGGACAGGGGGCCAGTGGGGCACTGAAGCTTTCTTT	CACHNSGTGGQWGTEAFF
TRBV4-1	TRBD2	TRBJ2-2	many	TGCGCCAGCAGCCCTCAGTTTCTAGCGGGAAACACCGGGGAGCTGTTTTTT	CASSPQFLAGNTGELFF
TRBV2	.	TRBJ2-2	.	TGTGCCAGACGACAGGAGGTCGGTGGGGAGCTGTTTTTT	CARRQEVGGELFF
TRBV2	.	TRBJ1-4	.	TGTGCCAGCAAACTTAGTGTGTCAACTAATGAAAAACTGTTTTTT	CASKLSVSTNEKLFF
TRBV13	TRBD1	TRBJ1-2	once	TGTGCCAGCAGCTCGGGACAGGGGTTTGGCTACACCTTC	CASSSGQGFGYTF
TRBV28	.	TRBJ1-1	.	TGTGCCAGCAGGGGGGGTGGGGCTGGGGACACTGAAGCTTTCTTT	CASRGGGAGDTEAFF
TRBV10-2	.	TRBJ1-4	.	TGCGCCAGCCGGGAGGCGGGGAATGAAAAACTGTTTTTT	CASREAGNEKLFF
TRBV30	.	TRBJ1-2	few	TGTGCCTGGAGTGGGGGCCAGACCTCCTATGGCTACACCTTC	CAWSGGQTSYGYTF
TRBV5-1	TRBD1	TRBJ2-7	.	TGCGCCAGCAGCGTGGACGGGACAGGGAACGAGCAGTACTTC	CASSVDGTGNEQYF
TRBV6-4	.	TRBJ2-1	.	TGTGCCAGCAGTGACTCGGGCAGGGTGGTGCATGAGCAGTTCTTC	CASSDSGRVVHEQFF
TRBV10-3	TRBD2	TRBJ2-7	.	TGTGCCATCAGTGAGCGTGGCCGGGGGGGAAATTACGAGCAGTACTTC	CAISERGRGGNYEQYF
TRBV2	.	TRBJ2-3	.	TGTGCCAGCAGTGGTCCCTCCCGGGATCTAGCAACAGATACGCAGTATTTT	CASSGPSRDLATDTQYF
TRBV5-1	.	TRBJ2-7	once	TGCGCCAGCAGCTTGTCTGAGTCCTACGAGCAGTACTTC	CASSLSESYEQYF
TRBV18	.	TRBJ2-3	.	TGTGCCAGCTCACCCGATTGGGGGGAAGATACGCAGTATTTT	CASSPDWGEDTQYF
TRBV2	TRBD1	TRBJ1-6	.	TGTGCCAGCAGTGAAGGGGGGACAGGATATAATTCACCCCTCCACTTT	CASSEGGTGYNSPLHF